This TCR beta chain was found in a study of shared clonotypes between healthy human individuals. Trimming stripped 5 bases from V and 2 bases from J, with 10 bases between. CDR1 is MGHDK and CDR2 is SYGVNS in the germline V gene. This CDR3 comprises 13 residues. Some clones are missing from TCRdb's copy, which holds only in-frame ones; the method was immunoSEQ multiplex PCR. The sample has over 700,000 clones, around 77% seen once. The sequencing sample was made of memory CD4+ T cells sorted from blood. Regarding subset: CD45RA-negative fraction. The sequence came from a woman in her thirties in good health. This rearrangement joins TRBV25-1 to TRBJ2-7, with D unclear. The CDR3 here is CASSMSVAYEQYF. The CDR3 DNA sequence: TGTGCCAGCAGTATGAGCGTAGCCTACGAGCAGTACTTC.